These T cell receptor beta chains were read from a single sample in a study of vaccination and CD4 T cells after COVID-19. TCRdb re-derived calls from the PCR reads in MiXCR, one entry per CDR3 protein. This sample has about 18,000 distinct CDR3 sequences, with approximately 50% found just once. Their specific antigens are unknown. The sample consisted of CD4+ T cells from blood, cultured in vitro, taken about 7 months after SARS-CoV-2 vaccination. The receptors here all came from a human donor who had recovered from COVID-19. CDR3s include the opening cysteine and the closing phenylalanine or tryptophan. D genes are given only for firm matches. Where a row states a size, it is once, few, many or the class of an expanded clone; other rows omit it.

CDR3aa	CDR3nt	j_gene	d_gene	abundance	v_gene
CSARGSGTNTDTQYF	TGCAGTGCTAGGGGTAGCGGGACTAACACAGATACGCAGTATTTT	TRBJ2-3	TRBD2	NA	TRBV20-1
CASRVGTGANQPQHF	TGTGCCAGCAGAGTGGGGACAGGGGCCAATCAGCCCCAGCATTTT	TRBJ1-5	TRBD1	NA	TRBV6-1
CASSPYGQGLNQPQHF	TGTGCCAGCAGTCCCTATGGACAGGGCTTAAATCAGCCCCAGCATTTT	TRBJ1-5	TRBD1	NA	TRBV27
CATLSGTSPYNEQFF	TGTGCCACCTTGTCCGGGACTAGCCCCTACAATGAGCAGTTCTTC	TRBJ2-1	TRBD2	NA	TRBV6-1
CASSRVGNQETQYF	TGTGCCAGCAGCCGAGTAGGAAACCAAGAGACCCAGTACTTC	TRBJ2-5	NA	NA	TRBV7-8
CASSPRGEAFF	TGTGCCAGCAGTCCAAGAGGTGAAGCTTTCTTT	TRBJ1-1	NA	NA	TRBV25-1
CASSARRNTEAFF	TGTGCCAGCAGCGCCCGTAGGAACACTGAAGCTTTCTTT	TRBJ1-1	NA	few	TRBV7-8
CASSSWDRFNYGYTF	TGTGCCAGCAGTTCATGGGACAGATTTAACTATGGCTACACCTTC	TRBJ1-2	TRBD1	NA	TRBV27
CSATRWARETQYF	TGCAGTGCTACCCGATGGGCCCGTGAGACCCAGTACTTC	TRBJ2-5	NA	NA	TRBV20-1
CASSITRGTGNEQFF	TGTGCCAGCAGCATTACAAGGGGGACAGGGAATGAGCAGTTCTTC	TRBJ2-1	TRBD1	few	TRBV7-3
CASGGPRNQPQHF	TGTGCCAGCGGTGGGCCACGCAATCAGCCCCAGCATTTT	TRBJ1-5	NA	few	TRBV6-1
CASGRSYSTDTQYF	TGTGCCAGCGGCAGGTCTTATTCCACAGATACGCAGTATTTT	TRBJ2-3	NA	NA	TRBV6-1
CAAGIGGRWDGYTF	TGTGCCGCGGGGATCGGAGGGAGATGGGATGGCTACACCTTC	TRBJ1-2	NA	NA	TRBV10-3